One T cell receptor (beta chain) is described in this entry. This record belongs to a study of blood T cell repertoires in COVID-19. Across the whole study: PBMCs, B-cell-depleted T cells, or T cells provided the cDNA or gDNA that made up the material.

Germline trimming cut 1 base from V and 6 bases from J; bases unmatched to any gene: 5. This CDR3 region has 16 residues. Germline CDR1 reads SGHTA; CDR2 reads FQGNSA. The method was immunoSEQ multiplex PCR; TCRdb's version includes in-frame clones alone and lacks a portion of them. The sample contains a few hundred thousand clones, 75% to 90% of which appear only once. The cohort comprised adults aged roughly 18 to 95 years residing in about 25 US areas. Self-reported history from a screening survey and questionnaire set each donor's cohort. Recovery among Cohort 3 donors was established by two negative PCRs, clearance, or symptom resolution.

Sequenced: PBMCs or T cells enriched from blood (not recorded which). The clonotype was recovered from a woman in her forties or fifties who had recovered from COVID-19. The J gene is TRBJ2-1, the V gene TRBV7-2; TRBD2 aligns across 11 bases. CDR3: CASSLVTSGSRNEQFF. The CDR3 DNA sequence: TGTGCCAGCAGCTTAGTAACTAGCGGGAGTCGCAATGAGCAGTTCTTC.